These 6 T cell receptor beta chains were all obtained from the same sample, sequenced in a study of blood T cell repertoires in COVID-19. Libraries were prepared by immunoSEQ multiplex PCR; TCRdb keeps only in-frame clonotypes and omits some of them. The sample includes roughly 300,000 clones, roughly 90% of them seen just once. The sample comprised PBMCs or T cells enriched from blood (not recorded which). The receptors were sampled from a woman in her forties with acute COVID-19.

The genes are TRBV9 and TRBJ1-3; D is unresolved. Trimming removed 0 bases at V and 9 bases at J, with 10 bases between. Germline V gene sequence: CDR1 SGDLS, CDR2 YYNGEE. The CDR3 has 13 amino acids. The CDR3 reads CASSVGQVGTIYF. In DNA, the CDR3 is TGTGCCAGCAGCGTAGGCCAGGTTGGCACCATATATTTT.

The V call is TRBV27, the J call TRBJ2-6; weak D call: TRBD1 (6 bases). The CDR3 consists of 16 residues. Germline lookup yields CDR1 MNHEY and CDR2 SMNVEV (reference sequence). The ends were cut back, 5 bases at V and 2 bases at J, with 13 bases in the middle. CDR3 loop: CASSRTGTPGANVLTF. The CDR3 DNA follows: TGTGCCAGCAGTCGCACAGGGACCCCTGGGGCCAACGTCCTGACTTTC.

The gene calls are TRBV3-1 (or the pseudogene TRBV3-2) and TRBJ2-1; no clear D. V was shortened by 0 bases and J by 0 bases, with 6 bases between the two germline ends. This CDR3 region has 15 residues. Germline-derived CDR1 and CDR2 are LGHDT and YNNKEL (reference sequence). The CDR3 loop reads CASSQDWSSYNEQFF. DNA for the CDR3: TGTGCCAGCAGCCAAGATTGGAGCTCCTACAATGAGCAGTTCTTC.

The V and J genes are TRBV13 and TRBJ1-3, with unresolved D. V was pared by 6 bases and J by 0 bases, with 15 bases between. The germline CDR1 and CDR2 sequences are PRHDT and FYEKMQ (reference sequence). This CDR3 region has 16 residues. The chain's CDR3 is CASSLGGLSSGNTIYF. CDR3 nucleotide sequence: TGTGCCAGCAGTCTCGGAGGGCTAAGCTCTGGAAACACCATATATTTT.

This clone has just one count. This chain uses TRBV9 with TRBJ1-4, with 8 bases lining up with TRBD1. The germline CDR1 and CDR2 sequences are SGDLS and YYNGEE. V trimming: 1 base; J trimming: 0 bases; junction bases outside the gene matches: 5. CDR3 length: 17 amino acids. CDR3 bases: TGTGCCAGCAGCGTATCTGGGGGACAGGCAACTAATGAAAAACTGTTTTTT. Protein product: CASSVSGGQATNEKLFF.

CDR3 region: CASNAEGGAYEQYF. The CDR3 DNA sequence: TGTGCCAGCAACGCCGAAGGGGGAGCCTACGAGCAGTACTTC. The chain links TRBV2 to TRBJ2-7, with D maybe TRBD1 (6 bases). CDR3 length: 14 residues. Germline CDR1 and CDR2: SNHLY and FYNNEI. V lost 7 bases and J 2 bases, leaving 15 bases between the germline ends.